A selection of T cell receptor beta chains follows, all from one sample in a study of blood T cells in healthy people across ages. TCRdb processed the 5' RACE reads anew with MiXCR; each CDR3 protein has one entry. The profile covers 540,000 or so distinct CDR3 sequences, with 40% to 50% appearing a single time and around 25% taken by the ten largest. The specimen sequenced was blood. These TCRs come from a man at least 80 years old in good health. Both conserved end residues are part of each CDR3. The order of the fields is D gene, V gene, J gene, CDR3 protein. D genes are given only for firm matches.

-	TRBV7-6	TRBJ2-5	CASSSWTVKETQYF
-	TRBV7-2	TRBJ1-6	CASSLLTPANSPLHF
-	TRBV7-2	TRBJ2-1	CASSAAGNNEQFF
TRBD1	TRBV7-9	TRBJ1-2	CASSFIGGEYGYTF
TRBD1	TRBV3-1	TRBJ2-1	CASSHGQGAGNEQFF
TRBD1	TRBV7-2	TRBJ2-6	CASSLAGQGAGANVLTF
-	TRBV15	TRBJ2-2	CATSRDASGSNTGELFF
-	TRBV24-1	-	CATSGVSGPGETQYF
-	TRBV28	TRBJ1-6	CASRFSGGESYNSPLHF
TRBD2	TRBV7-9	TRBJ2-3	CASSHGTSGSTGTQYF
-	TRBV2	TRBJ1-1	CASSVDRYTEAFF
-	TRBV6-5	TRBJ1-1	CASRRTRGDTEAFF
-	TRBV20-1	TRBJ2-5	CSASALRGLRETQYF
TRBD2	TRBV10-3	TRBJ2-2	CAISEGEAGAGTGELFF
-	TRBV10-3	TRBJ2-5	CAISEGPRGEETQYF
TRBD1	TRBV4-3	TRBJ1-2	CASSRDRVSYGYTF
TRBD1	TRBV15	TRBJ2-7	CATSNPGQKYEQYF
-	TRBV28	TRBJ1-5	CASSPLGFGARNQPQHF
TRBD2	TRBV7-2	TRBJ2-1	CASSAGVGRPSRYNEQFF
TRBD1	TRBV6-2/TRBV6-3	TRBJ1-2	CASSLQGPMGGYTF
TRBD2	TRBV5-1	TRBJ2-1	CASSPGQAGVGEQFF
-	TRBV10-3	TRBJ1-1	CAISRVDSFEAFF
-	TRBV7-3	TRBJ2-6	CASSLIGQGGSGANVLTF
-	TRBV29-1	TRBJ2-5	CSVDWVRETQYF
TRBD1	TRBV7-3	TRBJ1-1	CASSSSDRAGHTEAFF